This TCR beta chain derives from a study of T cells expressing NK-cell markers. About the research overall: The sequencing cohort of eight donors included seven HCMV-seropositive individuals and one seronegative individual. Findings and caveats of the study: CD8+ T cells in over five donors included dominant NKG2C+ clonotypes at roughly 1.0-8%. The study found these clonotypes also leading the CD3+CD56-NKG2C+ fraction in a few donors.

Of note for this clonotype: Antigen: not known.

TCRdb derives one entry per CDR3 protein from the 5' RACE reads, leaving out DNA. The sample data list under 600,000 distinct CDR3 sequences. This TCR was recovered from a woman aged 50 to 65 in good health. The sample was blood T cells: a sorted CD56 or NKG2C T cell subset, CD4+ or CD8+ T cells, or bulk PBMC T cells (not recorded which).

CDR3 amino acids: CASSLSGSGVYEQFF. This sequence joins TRBV7-8 and TRBJ2-1; lacking DNA, the TRBD2 call made by TCRdb goes unchecked. This CDR3 comprises 15 residues. Germline V gene sequence: CDR1 SGHVS, CDR2 FQNEAQ.